The clone carrying this TCR beta chain has a count of ten or more. No antigen is known for it. Germline CDR1 reads MNHEY; CDR2 reads SVGAGI. The length of the CDR3 is 14 residues. Trimming stripped 6 bases from V and 2 bases from J, with 10 bases between. Time point given: sample taken at primary tumor resection. Donation came from roughly 72 patients with untreated early-stage non-small cell lung cancer. Unsorted whole RNA samples from tumor, nontumor lung or frozen PBMC were sequenced. On each TCR cDNA molecule, a unique molecular identifier was present. TCRdb itself ran the 5' RACE reads through MiXCR, one entry per CDR3 protein. The sample includes approximately 12,000 distinct CDR3 sequences, roughly 12% seen only once; the top ten take 9.5% to 15%. The data belong to a study of spatial heterogeneity in lung cancer. Study-level findings and limits: Within tumors, counts of expanded alpha and beta TCRs tracked tumor mutation counts.

The chain joins TRBV6-5 to TRBJ1-4; D remains ambiguous. The TCR sequence derives from a female donor with early-stage non-small cell lung cancer. The sample was lung tumor tissue, taken at surgery. The CDR3 bases are TGTGCCAGCAGCCGAATCGGGACTAATGAAAAACTGTTTTTT. Amino acids: CASSRIGTNEKLFF.